This T cell receptor beta chain was observed in a study of beta chain features in type 1 diabetes. Points from the study as a whole: Patients with Type 1 diabetes showed moderately but significantly shorter TCRB CDR3s in all four CD4+ subsets.

V lost 5 bases to trimming and J lost 5 bases, with 12 bases between them. This CDR3 is built from 13 residues. Germline V lookup: CDR1 MNHEY, CDR2 SMNVEV (reference sequence). Isolated RNA was reverse transcribed in full, so expressed TCRB transcripts were sequenced. Data came from immunoSEQ multiplex PCR; TCRdb stores just in-frame clones and leaves some out. The sample includes roughly 700,000 clones, around 15% of them seen just once. This clone has a handful of counts. Its antigen remains unidentified. The sample consisted of naive CD4+ T cells from blood. The source is a man between 18 and 29 years old with type 1 diabetes. This chain links TRBV27 with TRBJ1-2, with D possibly being TRBD1 (5 bases). The CDR3 coding sequence is TGTGCCAGCAGTCAGCAGGGAACGTATGGCTACACCTTC. As protein: CASSQQGTYGYTF.